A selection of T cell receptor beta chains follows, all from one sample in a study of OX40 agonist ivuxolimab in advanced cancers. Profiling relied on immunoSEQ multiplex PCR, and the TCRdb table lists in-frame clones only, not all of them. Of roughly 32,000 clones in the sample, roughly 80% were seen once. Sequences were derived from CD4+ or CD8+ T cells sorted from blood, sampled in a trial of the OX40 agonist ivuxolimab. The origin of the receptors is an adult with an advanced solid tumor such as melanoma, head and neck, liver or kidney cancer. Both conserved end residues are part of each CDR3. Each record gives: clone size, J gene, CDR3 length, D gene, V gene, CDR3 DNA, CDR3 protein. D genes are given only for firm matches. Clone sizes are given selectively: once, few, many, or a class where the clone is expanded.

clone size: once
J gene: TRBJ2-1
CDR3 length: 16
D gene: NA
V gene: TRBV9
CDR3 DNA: TGTGCCAGCAGCGTAGCTGGACGCAGCTCCTACAATGAGCAGTTCTTC
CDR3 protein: CASSVAGRSSYNEQFF

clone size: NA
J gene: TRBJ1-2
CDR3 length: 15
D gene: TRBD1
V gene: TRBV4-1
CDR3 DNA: TGCGCCAGCAGCCAAGGGACAGGGTTAGGCTATGGCTACACCTTC
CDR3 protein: CASSQGTGLGYGYTF

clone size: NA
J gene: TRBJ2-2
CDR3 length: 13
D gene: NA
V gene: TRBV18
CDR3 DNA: TGTGCCAGCTCACCTTCTGGAACCGGGGAGCTGTTTTTT
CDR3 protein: CASSPSGTGELFF

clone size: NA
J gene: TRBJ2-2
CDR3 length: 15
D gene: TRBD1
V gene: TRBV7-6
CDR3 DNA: TGTGCCAGCAGCCCGGGACAGGGGGCCACCGGGGAGCTGTTTTTT
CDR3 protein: CASSPGQGATGELFF

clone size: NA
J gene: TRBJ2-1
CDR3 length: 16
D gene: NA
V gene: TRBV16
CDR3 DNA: TGTGCCAGCAGCCAATCCGTTTCCAGCTCCTACAATGAGCAGTTCTTC
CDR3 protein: CASSQSVSSSYNEQFF

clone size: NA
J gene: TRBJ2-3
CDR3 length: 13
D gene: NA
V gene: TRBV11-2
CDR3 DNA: TGTGCCAGCAGCTTGGGTGGGGCAGATACGCAGTATTTT
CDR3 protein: CASSLGGADTQYF

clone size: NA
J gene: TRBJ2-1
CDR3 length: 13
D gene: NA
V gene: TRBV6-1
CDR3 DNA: TGTGCCAGCAGTGAAGTGGATTGGAATGAGCAGTTCTTC
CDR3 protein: CASSEVDWNEQFF

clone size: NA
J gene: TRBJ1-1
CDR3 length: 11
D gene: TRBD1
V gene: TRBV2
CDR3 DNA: TGTGCCTCACAGGGGGGCACTGAAGCTTTCTTT
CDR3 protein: CASQGGTEAFF

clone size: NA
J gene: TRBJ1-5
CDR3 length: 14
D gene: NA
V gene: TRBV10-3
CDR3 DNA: TGTGCCATCAGCCGAGCGGGCCGTAATCAGCCCCAGCATTTT
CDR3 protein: CAISRAGRNQPQHF

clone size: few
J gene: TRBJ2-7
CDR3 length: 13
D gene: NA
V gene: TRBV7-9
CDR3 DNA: TGTGCCAGCAGCTTAGTTTCCCGGGACGAGCAGTACTTC
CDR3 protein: CASSLVSRDEQYF

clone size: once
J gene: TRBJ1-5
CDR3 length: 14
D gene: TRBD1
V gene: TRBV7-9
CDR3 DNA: TGTGCCAGCAGCTTAGGAGCAGGGGGTCAGCCCCAGCATTTT
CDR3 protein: CASSLGAGGQPQHF

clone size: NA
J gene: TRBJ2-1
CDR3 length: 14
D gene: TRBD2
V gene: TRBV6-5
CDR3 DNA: TGTGCCAGCCAACTAGCGGGGGGGTGGAATGAGCAGTTCTTC
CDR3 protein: CASQLAGGWNEQFF

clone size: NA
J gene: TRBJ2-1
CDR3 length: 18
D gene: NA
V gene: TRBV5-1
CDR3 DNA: TGCGCCAGCAGCTTGTCCCCGGGACTCCGGAGCTCCTACAATGAGCAGTTCTTC
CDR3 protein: CASSLSPGLRSSYNEQFF

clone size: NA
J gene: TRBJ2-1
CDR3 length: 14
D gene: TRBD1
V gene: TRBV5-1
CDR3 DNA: TGCGCCAGCAGCTTAGGGGGCCCCTACAATGAGCAGTTCTTC
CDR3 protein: CASSLGGPYNEQFF

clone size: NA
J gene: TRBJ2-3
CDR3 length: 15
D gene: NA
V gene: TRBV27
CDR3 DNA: TGTGCCAGCAGTCTGACGGTCAGCTGGGCAGATACGCAGTATTTT
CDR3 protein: CASSLTVSWADTQYF